The 2 T cell receptor beta chains presented below share a single source sample, sequenced in a study of T cells after yellow fever vaccination. Each CDR3 protein is one row after TCRdb ran MiXCR on the 5' RACE reads. This table has 140,000 to 150,000 distinct CDR3 sequences, about 7% appearing once. The source was CD4+ T cells sorted from PBMCs, collected 10 days after the yellow fever booster vaccination. All receptors derive from a man aged 30-40 years who received the YFV17D yellow fever vaccine.

Only a few counts were recorded for this clonotype. The chain combines TRBV20-1 with TRBJ2-7, with 9 bases matching TRBD2. V lost 6 bases to trimming and J lost 3 bases; unmatched junction nucleotides: 9. The CDR3 is made up of 14 amino acids. Germline V gene data show CDR1 as DFQATT and CDR2 as SNEGSKA (reference sequence). The CDR3 DNA is TGCAGTGCCCCATCGGGGACTAGCAGCTACGAGCAGTACTTC. It codes for CSAPSGTSSYEQYF.

This clonotype appeared many times. The V and J genes are TRBV11-3 and TRBJ2-7; D remains unclear. CDR3 size: 12 residues. Trimming shortened V by 4 bases and J by 6 bases, and 10 bases separated the two germline ends. Germline loops: CDR1 SGHNT, CDR2 YENEEA. The CDR3 is CASSYLTGEQYF. DNA of the CDR3: TGTGCCAGCAGCTATCTTACGGGCGAGCAGTACTTC.